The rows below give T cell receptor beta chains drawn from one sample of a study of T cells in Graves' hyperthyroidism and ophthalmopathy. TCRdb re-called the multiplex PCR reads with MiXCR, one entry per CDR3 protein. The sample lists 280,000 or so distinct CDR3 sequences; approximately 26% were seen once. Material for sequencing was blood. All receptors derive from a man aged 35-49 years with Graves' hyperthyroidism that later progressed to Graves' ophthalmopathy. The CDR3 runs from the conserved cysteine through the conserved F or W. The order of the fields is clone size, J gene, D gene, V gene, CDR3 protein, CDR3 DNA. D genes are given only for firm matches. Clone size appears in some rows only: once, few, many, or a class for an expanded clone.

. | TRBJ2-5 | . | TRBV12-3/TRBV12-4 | CASWTQQETQYF | TGTGCCAGTTGGACTCAACAAGAGACCCAGTACTTC
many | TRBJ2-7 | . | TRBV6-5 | CASSYSQVGREYF | TGTGCCAGCAGTTACTCCCAGGTGGGGCGGGAGTACTTC
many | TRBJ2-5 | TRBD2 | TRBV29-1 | CSVELAGIKETQYF | TGCAGCGTAGAACTAGCGGGTATAAAAGAGACCCAGTACTTC
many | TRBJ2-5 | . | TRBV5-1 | CASRPSENPRTGTQYF | TGCGCCAGCAGACCGTCCGAGAACCCACGAACGGGGACCCAGTACTTC
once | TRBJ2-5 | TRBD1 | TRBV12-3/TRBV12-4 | CASSPLQGAGQETQYF | TGTGCCAGCAGCCCCCTACAGGGGGCCGGGCAAGAGACCCAGTACTTC
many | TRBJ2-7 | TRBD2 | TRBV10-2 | CASDAGTKSSYEQYF | TGCGCCAGCGACGCCGGGACTAAGTCTTCCTACGAGCAGTACTTC
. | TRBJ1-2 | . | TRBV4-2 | CASSPLSGGGGSDGYTF | TGTGCCAGCAGCCCTCTTTCGGGGGGCGGTGGTAGTGATGGCTACACCTTC
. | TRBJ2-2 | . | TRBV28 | CASRLTQPMNTGELFF | TGTGCCAGCAGACTTACCCAACCGATGAACACCGGGGAGCTGTTTTTT
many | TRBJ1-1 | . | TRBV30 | CAWGALYTEAFF | TGTGCCTGGGGGGCTTTATACACTGAAGCTTTCTTT
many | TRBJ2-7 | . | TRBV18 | CASSPRAPLYEQYF | TGTGCCAGCTCACCCAGGGCTCCACTCTACGAGCAGTACTTC
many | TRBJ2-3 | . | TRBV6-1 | CASRPTTTDTQYF | TGTGCCAGCAGACCCACCACGACAGATACGCAGTATTTT
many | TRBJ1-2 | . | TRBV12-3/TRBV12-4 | CASTRSGVTNGYTF | TGTGCCAGCACTCGATCTGGGGTGACGAATGGCTACACCTTC
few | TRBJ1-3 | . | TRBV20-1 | CSAPSGNTIYF | TGCAGTGCCCCGTCTGGAAACACCATATATTTT
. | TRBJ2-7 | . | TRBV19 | CASSITGVSYEQYF | TGTGCCAGTAGTATTACGGGAGTTTCCTACGAGCAGTACTTC
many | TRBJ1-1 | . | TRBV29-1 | CSVPGQGITEAFF | TGCAGCGTCCCAGGTCAGGGGATCACTGAAGCTTTCTTT
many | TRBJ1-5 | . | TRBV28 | CASSPGTPSNQPQHF | TGTGCCAGCAGTCCAGGGACACCTAGCAATCAGCCCCAGCATTTT
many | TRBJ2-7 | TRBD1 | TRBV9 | CASSVGQEYYEQYF | TGTGCCAGCAGCGTGGGACAGGAGTATTACGAGCAGTACTTC
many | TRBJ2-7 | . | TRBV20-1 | CSAPDRARYEQYF | TGCAGTGCTCCGGACCGGGCGAGATACGAGCAGTACTTC
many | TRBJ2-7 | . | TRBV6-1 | CASSGTETYEQYF | TGTGCCAGCAGCGGGACCGAGACCTACGAGCAGTACTTC
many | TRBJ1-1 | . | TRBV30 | CAWNLSPGAEAFF | TGTGCCTGGAATTTGTCCCCGGGAGCTGAAGCTTTCTTT
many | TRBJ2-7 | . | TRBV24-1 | CATSDPTGREQYF | TGTGCCACCAGTGACCCAACAGGGCGTGAGCAGTACTTC
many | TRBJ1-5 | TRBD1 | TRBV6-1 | CASSRDRLNQPQHF | TGTGCCAGCAGCCGGGACAGACTTAATCAGCCCCAGCATTTT
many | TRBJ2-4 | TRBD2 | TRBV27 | CASSRGLETGLAKNIQYF | TGTGCCAGCAGTCGGGGACTAGAGACCGGCCTAGCCAAAAACATTCAGTACTTC
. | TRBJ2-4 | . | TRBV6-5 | CASSYSIGTPKNIQYF | TGTGCCAGCAGTTACTCGATAGGCACTCCGAAAAACATTCAGTACTTC
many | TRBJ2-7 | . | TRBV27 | CASSLGGFGEQYF | TGTGCCAGCAGTTTAGGAGGCTTCGGCGAGCAGTACTTC
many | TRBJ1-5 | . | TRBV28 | CASSLPETGKRRGQPQHF | TGTGCCAGCAGCCTTCCCGAAACAGGGAAAAGAAGGGGTCAGCCCCAGCATTTT
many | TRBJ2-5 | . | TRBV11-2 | CASSLARATETQYF | TGTGCCAGCAGCTTAGCGCGAGCTACAGAGACCCAGTACTTC
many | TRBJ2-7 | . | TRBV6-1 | CASSTTRQVPYEQYF | TGTGCCAGCAGTACCACCCGCCAGGTGCCCTACGAGCAGTACTTC
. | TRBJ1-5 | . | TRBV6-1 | CASTVEVLLGGNQPQHF | TGTGCCAGCACAGTCGAGGTGCTGTTAGGCGGCAATCAGCCCCAGCATTTT